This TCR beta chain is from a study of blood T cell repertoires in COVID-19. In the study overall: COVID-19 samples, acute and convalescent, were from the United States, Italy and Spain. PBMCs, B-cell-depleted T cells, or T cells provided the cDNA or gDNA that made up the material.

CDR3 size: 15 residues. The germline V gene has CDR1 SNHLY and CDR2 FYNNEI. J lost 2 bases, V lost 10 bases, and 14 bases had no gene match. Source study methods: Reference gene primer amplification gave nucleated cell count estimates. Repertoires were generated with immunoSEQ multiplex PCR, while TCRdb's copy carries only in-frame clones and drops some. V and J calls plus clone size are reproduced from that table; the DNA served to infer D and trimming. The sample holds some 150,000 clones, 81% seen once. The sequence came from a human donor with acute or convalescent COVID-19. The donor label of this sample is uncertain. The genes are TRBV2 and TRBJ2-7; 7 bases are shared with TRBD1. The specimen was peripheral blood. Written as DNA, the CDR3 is TGTGCCATTCGAGACAGGGTAACTAACACCTACGAGCAGTACTTC. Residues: CAIRDRVTNTYEQYF.